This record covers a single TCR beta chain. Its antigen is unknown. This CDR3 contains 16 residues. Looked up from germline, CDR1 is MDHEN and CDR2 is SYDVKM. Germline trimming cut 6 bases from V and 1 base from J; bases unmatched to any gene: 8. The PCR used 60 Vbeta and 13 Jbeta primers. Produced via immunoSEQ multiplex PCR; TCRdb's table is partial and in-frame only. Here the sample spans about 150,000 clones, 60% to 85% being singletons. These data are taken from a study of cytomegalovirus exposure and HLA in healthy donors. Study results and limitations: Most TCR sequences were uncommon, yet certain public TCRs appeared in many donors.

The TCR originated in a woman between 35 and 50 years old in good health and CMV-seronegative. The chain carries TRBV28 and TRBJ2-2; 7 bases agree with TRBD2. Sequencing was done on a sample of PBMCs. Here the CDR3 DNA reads TGTGCCAGCAGCGTTACGGGACTATTGAACACCGGGGAGCTGTTTTTT. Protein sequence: CASSVTGLLNTGELFF. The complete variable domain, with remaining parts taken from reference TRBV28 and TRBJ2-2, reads DVKVTQSSRYLVKRTGEKVFLECVQDMDHENMFWYRQDPGLGLRLIYFSYDVKMKEKGDIPEGYSVSREKKERFSLILESASTNQTSMYLCASSVTGLLNTGELFFGEGSRLTVL.